Listed below are T cell receptor beta chains from one sample, sequenced in a study of T cell repertoires in cytomegalovirus infection. TCRdb called the reads again in MiXCR, with one record for every CDR3 protein. Counted here are about 350,000 distinct CDR3 sequences, about 35% occurring once; the ten biggest clones make up roughly 14%. The antigens for these receptors are not known. The material sequenced was cultured PBMCs, taken from culture after CMV antigen stimulation. The receptors derive from a human donor in good health (CMV status not recorded). Some clones in this sample may be carry-over from other donors' samples. Each CDR3 is given with its conserved first and last residue. Fields, in order: J gene, D gene, V gene, clone size, CDR3 DNA, CDR3 protein. A D gene is named only where the DNA matches it firmly. The size entry is marked missing in some rows and otherwise reads once, few, many or a size class.

TRBJ1-3 NA TRBV18 NA TGTGCCAGCTCACCACAACAGGCCTACTCTGGAAACACCATATATTTT CASSPQQAYSGNTIYF
TRBJ2-3 NA TRBV7-6 many TGTGCCAGCAGCTTAGAAGCGAATACGCAGTATTTT CASSLEANTQYF
TRBJ1-1 NA TRBV6-2/TRBV6-3 NA TGTGCCAGCAGTTGGTCCAGTGCGAACACTGAAGCTTTCTTT CASSWSSANTEAFF
TRBJ1-5 NA TRBV7-2 few TGTGCCAGCAGCCGGCTGGGCAATCAGCCCCAGCATTTT CASSRLGNQPQHF
TRBJ2-1 TRBD2 TRBV20-1 NA TGCAGTGCTAGAGTAGCGGGTCCGCTGAATGAGCAGTTCTTC CSARVAGPLNEQFF
TRBJ2-1 TRBD2 TRBV7-3 once TGTGCCAGCAGCTTAGGAGGGACTAGCGGGAAGATGGAACAGTTCTTC CASSLGGTSGKMEQFF
TRBJ2-1 TRBD2 TRBV9 NA TGTGCCAGCAGCGTAGACGGGAGGGCCCACAATGAGCAGTTCTTC CASSVDGRAHNEQFF
TRBJ2-5 TRBD2 TRBV20-1 few TGCAGTGCTACCAAACGGGAGGTCCAAGAGACCCAGTACTTC CSATKREVQETQYF
TRBJ2-7 TRBD2 TRBV10-3 many TGTGCCATCAGTGGGGGAGCGGGAGGTTTTTACGAGCAGTACTTC CAISGGAGGFYEQYF
TRBJ1-4 NA TRBV27 NA TGTGCCAGCAGTTTGATTACACCCGTTGCAACTAATGAAAAACTGTTTTTT CASSLITPVATNEKLFF
TRBJ2-4 NA TRBV4-1 NA TGTGCCAGCAGCCAAGAAGTACAGTGGCACGAAAACATTCAGTACTTC CASSQEVQWHENIQYF
TRBJ2-3 NA TRBV12-3/TRBV12-4 NA TGTGCCAGCAGTTTAGCGTTTCGAGATACGCAGTATTTT CASSLAFRDTQYF
TRBJ2-1 NA TRBV7-2 many TGTGCCAGCAGCCCCGGCGGTGGAAGCTCCTACAATGAGCAGTTCTTC CASSPGGGSSYNEQFF
TRBJ2-5 TRBD2 TRBV2 NA TGTGCCAGCAACCTAGCGGAGGAAAGCGAGACCCAGTACTTC CASNLAEESETQYF
TRBJ2-1 NA TRBV7-2 few TGTGCCAGCAGCTTAGGGGAGTGGCAGTCAGACAATGAGCAGTTCTTC CASSLGEWQSDNEQFF
TRBJ2-1 TRBD2 TRBV20-1 NA TGCAGTGCCGAAGGACTAGACAGCTCCTACAATGAGCAGTTCTTC CSAEGLDSSYNEQFF
TRBJ2-3 TRBD2 TRBV19 few TGTGCCAGTAGCCCCCTAACTAGCGGGAGGCGCACAGATACGCAGTATTTT CASSPLTSGRRTDTQYF
TRBJ2-1 TRBD2 TRBV3-1 NA TGTGCCAGCAGCCAGACTAGCGGGAGGGCCGATGAGCTGTTCTTC CASSQTSGRADELFF
TRBJ1-1 NA TRBV5-4 few TGTGCCAGCAGCTTGGCCGGGACGCCTGAAGCTTTCTTT CASSLAGTPEAFF
TRBJ1-5 NA TRBV20-1 NA TGCAGTGCGAGCTCGGACAGCCCAAATCAGCCCCAGCATTTT CSASSDSPNQPQHF
TRBJ1-4 TRBD1 TRBV7-2 medium-sized TGTGCCAGCAGCTTACGGTCCGGGACAGACGAAAAACTGTTTTTT CASSLRSGTDEKLFF
TRBJ2-3 TRBD2 TRBV6-2/TRBV6-3 NA TGTGCCAGCAGTTCACCCCGGCGACTAGCGGGCACAGATACGCAGTATTTT CASSSPRRLAGTDTQYF
TRBJ2-3 TRBD2 TRBV25-1 NA TGTGCCAGCACCGTAGCGGGAGGCACAGATACGCAGTATTTT CASTVAGGTDTQYF
TRBJ2-7 TRBD2 TRBV4-1 few TGCGCCAGCAGCCAAGAGGGGGTAGGTGCGGCGGGAGTTACGTACGAGCAGTACTTC CASSQEGVGAAGVTYEQYF
TRBJ2-7 TRBD1 TRBV20-1 NA TGCAGTGCTAGACGACAGGGGTACTCCTACGAGCAGTACTTC CSARRQGYSYEQYF
TRBJ2-7 TRBD2 TRBV7-2 few TGTGCCAGCAGCCAACCCCTGAGCGGGAGTATGTACGAGCAGTACTTC CASSQPLSGSMYEQYF
TRBJ2-3 NA TRBV20-1 NA TGCAGTGCAATAACCCCGGGACGTCGTAGCACAGATACGCAGTATTTT CSAITPGRRSTDTQYF
TRBJ2-7 TRBD2 TRBV11-2 few TGTGCCAGCAGCTTAGAAAGCGGGAGAGGGTACGAGCAGTACTTC CASSLESGRGYEQYF
TRBJ1-1 NA TRBV12-3/TRBV12-4 few TGTGCCAGCAGATACGAGGGGCGAGTAGCTTTCTTT CASRYEGRVAFF
TRBJ2-3 TRBD2 TRBV7-6 NA TGTGCCAGCAGCGCCGGACTAGCGGGAGGGCTAGATACGCAGTATTTT CASSAGLAGGLDTQYF
TRBJ2-3 NA TRBV7-2 few TGTGCCAGCAGCCCAGGACTACTCACAGATACGCAGTATTTT CASSPGLLTDTQYF
TRBJ2-3 NA TRBV11-3 NA TGTGCCAGCAGCACAGGAGGGATTCTGGGCACAGATACGCAGTATTTT CASSTGGILGTDTQYF
TRBJ2-5 NA TRBV7-2 many TGTGCCAGCAGCGTCTACACCGGTCTCGGAGAGTACTTC CASSVYTGLGEYF
TRBJ1-1 NA TRBV20-1 many TGCAGTGCTAGATTGTCAAGTCGGACTGAAGCTTTCTTT CSARLSSRTEAFF
TRBJ1-2 NA TRBV6-5 NA TGTGCCAGCAGTCCGGACATCCCGAATGGCTACACCTTC CASSPDIPNGYTF
TRBJ2-6 NA TRBV19 NA TGTGCCAGTAGCAGGGTGGCAGGGGCCAACGTCCTGACTTTC CASSRVAGANVLTF
TRBJ2-1 NA TRBV7-9 NA TGTGCCACCCCAACACAAGACTTCGGGACAATCCACTCCTACAATGAGCAGTTCTTC CATPTQDFGTIHSYNEQFF
TRBJ2-5 NA TRBV19 NA TGTGCCAGTAGTACCATCGGGACAACTAAAGAGACCCAGTACTTC CASSTIGTTKETQYF
TRBJ2-1 TRBD2 TRBV12-3/TRBV12-4 NA TGTGCCAGCAGTTTTAGCGGGATTAATTCGGGTGAGCAGTTCTTC CASSFSGINSGEQFF
TRBJ1-5 NA TRBV10-3 NA TGTGCCATCAGTACACGGAGCAATCAGCCCCAGCATTTT CAISTRSNQPQHF
TRBJ2-1 TRBD2 TRBV5-1 NA TGCGCCAGCAGCCGTAGATCGACTAGCGGGAGGGCTAATGAGCAGTTCTTC CASSRRSTSGRANEQFF
TRBJ1-1 TRBD1 TRBV7-9 NA TGTGCCAGCAGCTTCCAGACAGGGCCCGCGGCTTTCTTT CASSFQTGPAAFF
TRBJ2-3 NA TRBV7-3 NA TGTGCCAGCAGCGGGTCTAGCACAGATACGCAGTATTTT CASSGSSTDTQYF
TRBJ2-1 TRBD2 TRBV7-2 NA TGTGCCAGCAGCTTAGCCTTTACTAGCGGGAGTAAAGGGCAGTTCTTC CASSLAFTSGSKGQFF
TRBJ1-4 NA TRBV15 few TGTGCCACCAGCAGAGGGGTTAGAGACCCGGAAAAACTGTTTTTT CATSRGVRDPEKLFF
TRBJ2-1 NA TRBV4-3 NA TGCGCCAGCAGCCAAGATATGGACCTTGGCCCCTCCTACAATGAGCAGTTCTTC CASSQDMDLGPSYNEQFF
TRBJ1-1 TRBD1 TRBV5-1 NA TGCGCCAGCAGCTTCGGACAGGCGAAACACACTGAAGCTTTCTTT CASSFGQAKHTEAFF
TRBJ1-6 NA TRBV20-1 NA TGCAGTGCTAGAGATGCGGCTTTTTCTTATAATTCACCCCTCCACTTT CSARDAAFSYNSPLHF
TRBJ1-5 TRBD1 TRBV25-1 NA TGTGCCAGCAGTGAAAAGGACAGGGGTAATCAGCCCCAGCATTTT CASSEKDRGNQPQHF
TRBJ2-3 TRBD1 TRBV10-3 NA TGTGCCATCAGCCCCAGGGGGCGAGATACGCAGTATTTT CAISPRGRDTQYF
TRBJ2-7 TRBD2 TRBV10-3 NA TGTGCCATCAGTGGGGGGCTAGCGGGAGAGTCGGAGCAGTACTTC CAISGGLAGESEQYF
TRBJ2-1 NA TRBV27 NA TGTGCCAGCAGTCATGACTGGACAAGCTCCTACAATGAGCAGTTCTTC CASSHDWTSSYNEQFF
TRBJ1-5 NA TRBV28 NA TGTGCCAGCAGTCCCTTCGGGGGAAGCAATCAGCCCCAGCATTTT CASSPFGGSNQPQHF
TRBJ1-5 TRBD1 TRBV19 many TGTGCCAGTAGTATTGTAGCCGGACAGGGCCATCAGCCCCAGCATTTT CASSIVAGQGHQPQHF
TRBJ2-6 NA TRBV2 few TGTGCCAGCAGCGAAGGGGGAGCGGGGGCCAACGTCCTGACTTTC CASSEGGAGANVLTF
TRBJ2-2 NA TRBV6-6 NA TGTGCCAGCAGCCATAGGGGGGCCAACACCGGGGAGCTGTTTTTT CASSHRGANTGELFF
TRBJ2-1 TRBD2 TRBV2 NA TGTGCCAGCAGTCGATCAGCAGCGGGAGGGCCAAATGAGCAGTTCTTC CASSRSAAGGPNEQFF
TRBJ1-5 NA TRBV7-2 many TGTGCCAGCAGCTTAGATGGGGCCAGGGCATATCAGCCCCAGCATTTT CASSLDGARAYQPQHF